This record covers a single T cell receptor (beta chain). Its binding antigen is unknown. No clone much larger than this one lies a single base away; base qualities are absent. The immunoSEQ Assay, a bias-controlled multiplex PCR, was used to amplify TCRbeta CDR3 regions from genomic DNA. The published analysis was carried out like this. Nucleated cell counts per sample were estimated from amplification of reference gene primers within the assay. Sequence reads were collapsed and filtered to measure the absolute abundance of every unique TCRbeta CDR3 rearrangement. For each sample, productive Simpson clonality was calculated as the square root of Simpson's diversity index over productive rearrangements. Held by TCRdb, this immuneACCESS table contains in-frame sequences only and omits some clones. Under half of the omission traces to an unresolved V gene where checked; the cause of the rest is unknown. V, J and clone size are taken as reported in that table, and D and trimming were inferred from the DNA itself. The sample table holds approximately 230,000 clones, of which 88% were seen once. Of the sample, roughly 6.8% is held by the ten largest clones.

V is shortened by 4 bases, J by 0 bases, and the region joining them spans 10 bases. For CDR1 and CDR2, the germline V gene lists LGHNA and YSLEER. The CDR3 spans 14 residues, from the cysteine through the phenylalanine. Here the CDR3 DNA is all that survives: 42 bases in frame from base 1. This sample stems from a study of blood T cell repertoires in COVID-19 (dated by TCRdb to 2020 to 2022). General notes on the study: The collaborator samples originated in the United States, Italy and Spain and spanned the acute and convalescent phases of COVID-19. The repertoires were released in a freely available public database meant as a resource for research on the immune response to SARS-CoV-2. Where available, HLA class I and class II types were obtained from metadata supplied by the sample provider rather than from assay-based typing. The dataset comprised deeply sampled blood TCRbeta repertoires from subjects exposed to, actively infected with, or recovered from COVID-19. Samples were obtained from the ongoing ImmuneRACE study (first 160 participants) and from some 1,200 subjects provided by 6 global collaborators. Sample metadata almost always included a de-identified subject ID, COVID-19 status, age in years and sex. The material from the prospective study consisted of cDNA or gDNA derived from T cells, B-cell-depleted T cells, or PBMCs.

One collaborating source in Seattle enrolled patients while the patients were actively infected and followed the patients over time throughout the course of disease. The collaborating institutions used their own protocols to collect whole blood in K2EDTA tubes. For TCRbeta analysis, collaborators shipped samples in one of three forms: frozen whole blood, isolated PBMCs, or DNA extracted from either of those sample types. Here is what the overall study found, with its caveats: The quantity of clinical and demographic metadata differed by source and by participant and was supplied without curation.

Sequencing input: peripheral blood. The clonotype comes from a woman between 25 and 40 years old with COVID-19, enrolled during active disease. The chain is made from TRBV4-3 and TRBJ2-7; TRBD1 is a possible D gene, resting on 5 matching bases. CDR3 region: CASSPAQVSYEQYF. Read as DNA, the sequence is TGCGCCAGCAGCCCCGCACAGGTCTCCTACGAGCAGTACTTC.